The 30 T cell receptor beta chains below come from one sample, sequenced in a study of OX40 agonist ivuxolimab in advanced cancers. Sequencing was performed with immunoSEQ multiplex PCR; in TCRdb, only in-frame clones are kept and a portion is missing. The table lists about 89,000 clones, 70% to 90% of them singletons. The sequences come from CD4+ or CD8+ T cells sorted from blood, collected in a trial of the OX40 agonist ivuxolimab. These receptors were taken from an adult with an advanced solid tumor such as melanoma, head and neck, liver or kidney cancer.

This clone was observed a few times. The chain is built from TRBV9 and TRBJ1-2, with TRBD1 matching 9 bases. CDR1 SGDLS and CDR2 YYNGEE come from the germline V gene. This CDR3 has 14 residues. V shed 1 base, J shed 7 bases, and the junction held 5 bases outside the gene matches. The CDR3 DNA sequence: TGTGCCAGCAGCGTATCCACAGGGGGCCTTGGCTACACCTTC. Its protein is CASSVSTGGLGYTF.

The CDR3 loop reads CASSTPRGAKNIQYF. CDR3 DNA: TGTGCCAGCAGCACCCCCCGGGGGGCCAAAAACATTCAGTACTTC. The genes are TRBV7-2 and TRBJ2-4; TRBD2 is a possible D gene (6 bases). Trimming took 5 bases from V and 1 from J, leaving 12 bases between them. This CDR3 is 15 amino acids long. In germline, CDR1 is SGHTA, CDR2 FQGNSA.

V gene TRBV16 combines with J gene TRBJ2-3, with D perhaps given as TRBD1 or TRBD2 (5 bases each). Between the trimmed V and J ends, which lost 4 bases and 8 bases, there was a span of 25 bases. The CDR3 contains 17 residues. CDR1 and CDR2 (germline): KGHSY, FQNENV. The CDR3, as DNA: TGTGCCAGCAGCCTAAAAATCGGACAAGGGTGGGAGAGTACGCAGTATTTT. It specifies CASSLKIGQGWESTQYF.

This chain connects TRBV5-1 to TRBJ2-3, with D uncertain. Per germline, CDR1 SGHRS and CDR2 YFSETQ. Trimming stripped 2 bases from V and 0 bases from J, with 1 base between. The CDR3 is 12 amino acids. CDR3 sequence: CASSFSTDTQYF. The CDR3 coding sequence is TGCGCCAGCAGCTTTAGCACAGATACGCAGTATTTT.

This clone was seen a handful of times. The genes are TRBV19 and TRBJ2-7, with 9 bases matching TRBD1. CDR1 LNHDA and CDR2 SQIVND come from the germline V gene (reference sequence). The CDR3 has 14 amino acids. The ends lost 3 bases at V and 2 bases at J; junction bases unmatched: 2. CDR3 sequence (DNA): TGTGCCAGTAGTATGCGACAGGGGGCCTACGAGCAGTACTTC. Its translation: CASSMRQGAYEQYF.

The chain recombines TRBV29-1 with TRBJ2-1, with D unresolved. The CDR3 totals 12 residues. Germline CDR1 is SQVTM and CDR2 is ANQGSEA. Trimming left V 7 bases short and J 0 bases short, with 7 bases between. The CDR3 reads CSADSSYNEQFF. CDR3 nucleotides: TGCAGCGCCGACTCCTCCTACAATGAGCAGTTCTTC.

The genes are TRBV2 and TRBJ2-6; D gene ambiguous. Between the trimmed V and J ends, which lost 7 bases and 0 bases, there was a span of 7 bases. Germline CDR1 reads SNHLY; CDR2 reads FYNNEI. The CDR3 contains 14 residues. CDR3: CASTTLSGANVLTF. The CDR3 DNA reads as TGTGCCAGCACTACGCTCTCTGGGGCCAACGTCCTGACTTTC.

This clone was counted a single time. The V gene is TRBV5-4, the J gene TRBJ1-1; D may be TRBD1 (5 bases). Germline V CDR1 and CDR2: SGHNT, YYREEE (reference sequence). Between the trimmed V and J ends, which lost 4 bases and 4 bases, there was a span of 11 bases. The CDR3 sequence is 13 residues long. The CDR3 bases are TGTGCCAGCAGCCGTCCAGGGCGCACTGAAGCTTTCTTT. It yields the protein CASSRPGRTEAFF.

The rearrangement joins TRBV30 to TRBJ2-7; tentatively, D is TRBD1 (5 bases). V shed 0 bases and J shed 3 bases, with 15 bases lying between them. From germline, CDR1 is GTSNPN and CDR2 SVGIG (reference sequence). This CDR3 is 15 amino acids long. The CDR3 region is CAWSVIRALGYEQYF. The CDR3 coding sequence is TGTGCCTGGAGTGTAATCAGGGCCTTAGGCTACGAGCAGTACTTC.

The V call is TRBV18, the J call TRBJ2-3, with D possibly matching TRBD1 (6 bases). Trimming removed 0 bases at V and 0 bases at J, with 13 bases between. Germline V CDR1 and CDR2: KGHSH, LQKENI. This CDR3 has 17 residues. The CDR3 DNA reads TGTGCCAGCTCACCACCGGGTGGGGGCAAAAGCACAGATACGCAGTATTTT. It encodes CASSPPGGGKSTDTQYF.

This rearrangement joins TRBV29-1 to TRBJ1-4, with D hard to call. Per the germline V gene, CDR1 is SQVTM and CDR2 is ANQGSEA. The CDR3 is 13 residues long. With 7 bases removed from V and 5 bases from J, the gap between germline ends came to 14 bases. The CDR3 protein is CSASTDGNEKLFF. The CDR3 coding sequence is TGCAGCGCCTCAACGGACGGCAATGAAAAACTGTTTTTT.

The CDR3 spells CASSTAGRLTSSNEQFF. The CDR3 nucleotides are TGTGCCAGTAGTACCGCCGGGCGTCTCACGTCCAGCAATGAGCAGTTCTTC. The gene calls are TRBV19 and TRBJ2-1; D unresolved. The V end lost 4 bases, the J end lost 6 bases, and 22 bases lay between the germline ends. Germline CDR1 and CDR2: LNHDA and SQIVND (reference sequence). The CDR3 covers 17 residues. Using reference TRBV19 and TRBJ2-1 for the parts outside the CDR3, the full variable domain is DGGITQSPKYLFRKEGQNVTLSCEQNLNHDAMYWYRQDPGQGLRLIYYSQIVNDFQKGDIAEGYSVSREKKESFPLTVTSAQKNPTAFYLCASSTAGRLTSSNEQFFGPGTRLTVL.

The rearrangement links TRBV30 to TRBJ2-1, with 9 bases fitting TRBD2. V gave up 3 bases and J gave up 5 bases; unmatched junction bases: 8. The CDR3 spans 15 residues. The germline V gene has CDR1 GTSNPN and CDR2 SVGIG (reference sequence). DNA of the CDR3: TGTGCCTGGAGCAGAGACAGCGGGGGGAACAATGAGCAGTTCTTC. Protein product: CAWSRDSGGNNEQFF.

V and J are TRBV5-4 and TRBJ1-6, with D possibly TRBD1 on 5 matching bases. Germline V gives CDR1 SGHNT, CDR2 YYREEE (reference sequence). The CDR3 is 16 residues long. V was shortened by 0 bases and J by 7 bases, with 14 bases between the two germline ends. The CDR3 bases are TGTGCCAGCAGCTTGGGGGGGACCCTGGGCAATTCACCCCTCCACTTT. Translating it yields CASSLGGTLGNSPLHF.

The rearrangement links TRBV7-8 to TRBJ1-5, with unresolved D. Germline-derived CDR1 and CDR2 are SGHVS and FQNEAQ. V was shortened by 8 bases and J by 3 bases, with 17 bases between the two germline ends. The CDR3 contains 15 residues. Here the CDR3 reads CASSGIGGNNQPQHF. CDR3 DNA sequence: TGTGCCAGCTCCGGGATAGGTGGTAACAATCAGCCCCAGCATTTT.

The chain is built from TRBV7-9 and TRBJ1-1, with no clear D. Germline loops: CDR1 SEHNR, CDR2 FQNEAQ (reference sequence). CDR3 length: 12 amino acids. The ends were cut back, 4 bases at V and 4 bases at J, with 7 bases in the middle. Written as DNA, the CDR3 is TGTGCCAGCAGCTACGGTGGCACTGAAGCTTTCTTT. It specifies CASSYGGTEAFF. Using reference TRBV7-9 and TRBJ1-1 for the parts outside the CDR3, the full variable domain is DTGVSQNPRHKITKRGQNVTFRCDPISEHNRLYWYRQTLGQGPEFLTYFQNEAQLEKSRLLSDRFSAERPKGSFSTLEIQRTEQGDSAMYLCASSYGGTEAFFGQGTRLTVV.

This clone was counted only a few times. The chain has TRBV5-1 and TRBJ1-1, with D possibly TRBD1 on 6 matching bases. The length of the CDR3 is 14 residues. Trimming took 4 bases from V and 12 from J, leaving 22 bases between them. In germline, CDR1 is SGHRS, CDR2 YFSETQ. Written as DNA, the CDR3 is TGCGCCAGCAGCCCCGGACAGAAAACAGGGAGTACTTTCTTT. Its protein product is CASSPGQKTGSTFF. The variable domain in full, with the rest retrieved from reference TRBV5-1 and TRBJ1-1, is KAGVTQTPRYLIKTRGQQVTLSCSPISGHRSVSWYQQTPGQGLQFLFEYFSETQRNKGNFPGRFSGRQFSNSRSEMNVSTLELGDSALYLCASSPGQKTGSTFFGQGTRLTVV.

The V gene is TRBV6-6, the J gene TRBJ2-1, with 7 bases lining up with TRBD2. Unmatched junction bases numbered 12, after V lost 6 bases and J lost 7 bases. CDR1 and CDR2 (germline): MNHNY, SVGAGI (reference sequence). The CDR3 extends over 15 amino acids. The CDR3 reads CASRSLGTKFNEQFF. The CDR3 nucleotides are TGTGCCAGCAGATCCCTCGGGACTAAATTTAATGAGCAGTTCTTC.

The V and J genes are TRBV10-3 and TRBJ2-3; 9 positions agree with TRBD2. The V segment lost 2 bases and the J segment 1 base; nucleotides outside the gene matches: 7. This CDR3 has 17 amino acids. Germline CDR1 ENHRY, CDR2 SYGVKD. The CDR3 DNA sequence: TGTGCCATCAGTGAGCAGGCGGGGGGGCTCGGCACAGATACGCAGTATTTT. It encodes CAISEQAGGLGTDTQYF.

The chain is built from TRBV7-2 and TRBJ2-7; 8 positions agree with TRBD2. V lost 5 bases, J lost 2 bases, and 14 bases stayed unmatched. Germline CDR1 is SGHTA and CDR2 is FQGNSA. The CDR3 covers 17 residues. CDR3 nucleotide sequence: TGTGCCAGCAGCCCGAGAAGGTGGCGGGGGGACCCCTACGAGCAGTACTTC. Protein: CASSPRRWRGDPYEQYF.

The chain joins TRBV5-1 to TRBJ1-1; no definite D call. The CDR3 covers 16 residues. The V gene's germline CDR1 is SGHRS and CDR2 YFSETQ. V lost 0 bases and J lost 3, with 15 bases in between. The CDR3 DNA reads TGCGCCAGCAGCTTGGCCCCATCGTCCCCGGACACTGAAGCTTTCTTT. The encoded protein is CASSLAPSSPDTEAFF. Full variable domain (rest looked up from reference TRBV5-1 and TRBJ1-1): KAGVTQTPRYLIKTRGQQVTLSCSPISGHRSVSWYQQTPGQGLQFLFEYFSETQRNKGNFPGRFSGRQFSNSRSEMNVSTLELGDSALYLCASSLAPSSPDTEAFFGQGTRLTVV.

The CDR3 loop is CASSLDGGGGELFF. The DNA of the CDR3 is TGCGCCAGCAGCTTGGATGGGGGCGGCGGGGAGCTGTTTTTT. The chain uses TRBV5-1 and TRBJ2-2; the D gene is possibly TRBD1 (6 bases). The germline V and J ends were trimmed by 0 bases and 7 bases, with 10 bases remaining between them. The CDR3 contains 14 residues. Germline V gene lookup returns CDR1 SGHRS and CDR2 YFSETQ.

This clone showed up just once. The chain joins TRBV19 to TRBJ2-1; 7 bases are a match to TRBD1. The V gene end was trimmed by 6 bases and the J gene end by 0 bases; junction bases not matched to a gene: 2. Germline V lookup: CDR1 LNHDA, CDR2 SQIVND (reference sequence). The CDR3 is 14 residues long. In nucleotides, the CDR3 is TGTGCCAGTAGACGGGACAGCTCCTACAATGAGCAGTTCTTC. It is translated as CASRRDSSYNEQFF.

This CDR3 reads CASSYSLTANEKLFF. CDR3 bases: TGTGCCAGCAGTTACTCCCTGACAGCTAATGAAAAACTGTTTTTT. V and J are TRBV6-6 and TRBJ1-4; D perhaps matches TRBD1 (5 bases). Trimming removed 0 bases at V and 3 bases at J, with 8 bases between. The CDR3 sequence is 15 residues long. Germline CDR1 MNHNY, CDR2 SVGAGI (reference sequence).

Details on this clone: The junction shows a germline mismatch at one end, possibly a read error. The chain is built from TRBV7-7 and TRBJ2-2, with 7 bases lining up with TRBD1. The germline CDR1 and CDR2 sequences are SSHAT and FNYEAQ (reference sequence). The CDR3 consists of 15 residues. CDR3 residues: CASSLEGGRTGELFF. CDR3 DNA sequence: TGTGCTAGCAGCTTAGAAGGGGGCAGAACCGGGGAGCTGTTTTTT.

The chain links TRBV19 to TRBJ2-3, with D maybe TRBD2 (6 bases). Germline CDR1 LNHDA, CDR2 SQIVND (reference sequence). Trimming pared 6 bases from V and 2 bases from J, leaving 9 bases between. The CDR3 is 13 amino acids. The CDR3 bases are TGTGCCAGTAGCTGGACTATCACAGATACGCAGTATTTT. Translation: CASSWTITDTQYF.

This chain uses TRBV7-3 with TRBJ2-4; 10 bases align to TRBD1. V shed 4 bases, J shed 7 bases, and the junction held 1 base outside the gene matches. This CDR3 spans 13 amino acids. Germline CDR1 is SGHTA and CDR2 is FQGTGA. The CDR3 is CASSSGQGNIQYF. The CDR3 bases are TGTGCCAGCAGCTCGGGACAGGGGAACATTCAGTACTTC.

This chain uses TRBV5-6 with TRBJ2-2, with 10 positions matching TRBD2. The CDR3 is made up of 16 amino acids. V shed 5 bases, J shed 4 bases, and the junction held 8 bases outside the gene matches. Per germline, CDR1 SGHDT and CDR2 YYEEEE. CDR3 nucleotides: TGTGCCAGCAGATCCTTAGGACTAGCGGTCACCGGGGAGCTGTTTTTT. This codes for CASRSLGLAVTGELFF.

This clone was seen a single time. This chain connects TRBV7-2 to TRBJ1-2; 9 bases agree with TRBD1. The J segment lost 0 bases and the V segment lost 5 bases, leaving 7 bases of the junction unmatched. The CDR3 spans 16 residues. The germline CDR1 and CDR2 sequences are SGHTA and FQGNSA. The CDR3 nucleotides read TGTGCCAGCAGCCCCTGGGACAGGGTAACTAACTATGGCTACACCTTC. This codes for CASSPWDRVTNYGYTF.

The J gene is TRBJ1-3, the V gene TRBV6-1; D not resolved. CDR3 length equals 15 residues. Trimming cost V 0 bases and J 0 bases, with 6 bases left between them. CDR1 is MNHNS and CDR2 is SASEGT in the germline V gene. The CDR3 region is CASSEAVFSGNTIYF. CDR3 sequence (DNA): TGTGCCAGCAGTGAAGCGGTGTTCTCTGGAAACACCATATATTTT.